Shown below are 6 T cell receptor beta chains from a single sample sequenced in a study of blood T cell repertoires in COVID-19. Libraries were prepared by immunoSEQ multiplex PCR; TCRdb keeps only in-frame clonotypes and omits some of them. Among 50,000 to 75,000 clones listed, around 77% were seen once. The sample consisted of peripheral blood. The source is a man older than 75 with active or convalescent COVID-19.

The gene calls are TRBV29-1 and TRBJ2-1; D remains unclear. Trimming cost V 7 bases and J 5 bases, with 9 bases left between them. This CDR3 contains 11 residues. Germline assignment: CDR1 SQVTM and CDR2 ANQGSEA. CDR3 coding DNA: TGCAGCGGGTTACAGCACAATGAGCAGTTCTTC. Protein sequence: CSGLQHNEQFF.

The chain couples TRBV3-1 (or the pseudogene TRBV3-2) to TRBJ1-1; 8 bases fit TRBD1. The J segment lost 6 bases and the V segment lost 4 bases, leaving 7 bases of the junction unmatched. Germline values: CDR1 LGHDT, CDR2 YNNKEL (reference sequence). This CDR3 is built from 14 residues. The CDR3 region is CASSRGQGLAEAFF. In DNA, the CDR3 is TGTGCCAGCAGCCGTGGACAGGGTCTTGCTGAAGCTTTCTTT.

The chain carries TRBV12-3 or TRBV12-4 and TRBJ2-5; unclear D gene. V was shortened by 6 bases and J by 10 bases, with 12 bases between the two germline ends. The CDR3 loop spans 11 amino acids. The DNA of the CDR3 is TGTGCCAGCAGCCTCTATGATAGCCAGTACTTC. Protein sequence: CASSLYDSQYF.

For this clone: Different DNA sequences within this sample yield the same CDR3. CDR3 in DNA: TGCGCCAGCAGCTTGGAGCGGGACACAGATACGCAGTATTTT. Its protein is CASSLERDTDTQYF. The chain has TRBV5-1 and TRBJ2-3; 7 bases are shared with TRBD2. From germline, CDR1 is SGHRS and CDR2 YFSETQ. Trimming cost V 0 bases and J 2 bases; bases outside gene matches: 0. This CDR3 contains 14 residues.

V gene TRBV2 combines with J gene TRBJ2-7, with D unresolved. CDR1 and CDR2 from the germline V gene are SNHLY and FYNNEI. The CDR3 loop spans 13 amino acids. V was clipped by 4 bases and J by 2 bases, with 9 bases between them. The CDR3 sequence is CASSGQMAYEQYF. The CDR3 DNA follows: TGTGCCAGCAGTGGGCAGATGGCCTACGAGCAGTACTTC.

The CDR3 loop reads CASSPAGGIEGYTF. In DNA form, the CDR3 reads TGTGCCAGCTCACCCGCAGGGGGGATAGAGGGCTACACCTTC. V and J are TRBV18 and TRBJ1-2; 7 nucleotides align to TRBD1. The trim removed 3 bases at V and 8 bases at J, leaving 9 bases unmatched. This CDR3 region has 14 residues. Germline V gives CDR1 KGHSH, CDR2 LQKENI.